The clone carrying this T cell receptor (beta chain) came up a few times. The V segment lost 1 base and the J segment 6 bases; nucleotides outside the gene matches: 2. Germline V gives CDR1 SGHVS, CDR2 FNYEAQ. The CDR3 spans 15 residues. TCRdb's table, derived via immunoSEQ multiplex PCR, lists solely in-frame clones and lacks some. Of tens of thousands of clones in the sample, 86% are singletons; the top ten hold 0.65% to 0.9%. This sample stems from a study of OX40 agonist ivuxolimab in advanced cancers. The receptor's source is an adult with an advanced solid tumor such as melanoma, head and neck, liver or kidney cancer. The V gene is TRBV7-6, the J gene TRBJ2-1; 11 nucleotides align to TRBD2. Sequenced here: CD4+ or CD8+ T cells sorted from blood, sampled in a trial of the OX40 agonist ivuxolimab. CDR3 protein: CASSLGSGGVNEQFF. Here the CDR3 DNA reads TGTGCCAGCAGCTTAGGTAGCGGGGGGGTCAATGAGCAGTTCTTC.